The clone carrying this T cell receptor (beta chain) appeared many times. Antigen unknown. The source of the sample is a study of tumor and adjacent non-tumor tissue in lung cancer. The study, taken as a whole, reports: Tumor TCR diversity, when higher, was linked to shorter survival. Top 100 clones took a larger repertoire share in normal lung.

A modified ARM-PCR protocol with three rounds of nested PCR amplified TCRbeta. One entry per CDR3 protein results from TCRdb running MiXCR on the multiplex PCR reads. The table shows some 97,000 distinct CDR3 sequences, with 65% occurring only once. With 6 bases clipped from V and 3 bases from J, the junction kept 6 bases outside the gene matches. The CDR3 is 15 residues long. Germline V gene data show CDR1 as DFQATT and CDR2 as SNEGSKA (reference sequence). No cell sorting was done before RNA was extracted from the tissue. The normal lung tissue was taken more than 3 cm from the tumor edge. Between August and November 2014, newly diagnosed, chemotherapy-naive lung cancer patients underwent thoracic surgery in China.

The sequence was obtained from a man aged 25 to 45 with non-small cell lung cancer. The material sequenced was distant non-tumor lung tissue. The rearrangement uses TRBV20-1 and TRBJ2-7; 15 positions agree with TRBD2. The CDR3 reads CSADGTSGRSYEQYF. CDR3 nucleotides: TGCAGTGCAGACGGGACTAGCGGGAGGAGCTACGAGCAGTACTTC.